These 20 T cell receptor beta chains came from one sample sequenced in a study of cytomegalovirus exposure and HLA in healthy donors. The PCR made use of 60 Vbeta and 13 Jbeta primers. Sequencing was performed with immunoSEQ multiplex PCR; in TCRdb, only in-frame clones are kept and a portion is missing. The repertoire includes more than 100,000 clones, roughly four fifths of them detected once, and approximately 0.86% sits in the top ten. The material sequenced was PBMCs. The receptor source for this set is a woman aged 55-70 years in good health and CMV-seronegative.

This clone came up a few times. The CDR3 region has the DNA TGCGCCAGCAGCCAAGATGGGAGCCGACTGTTTTTT. Translated, it gives CASSQDGSRLFF. The V gene is TRBV4-1, the J gene TRBJ1-4; D gene unclear. Germline V gene data show CDR1 as MGHRA and CDR2 as YSYEKL. V was cut by 0 bases and J by 13 bases, with 9 bases left in between. This CDR3 comprises 12 residues.

The chain recombines TRBV27 with TRBJ2-7; 7 bases agree with TRBD1. This CDR3 is 13 amino acids long. J lost 3 bases, V lost 4 bases, and 3 bases had no gene match. Germline CDR1 is MNHEY and CDR2 is SMNVEV (reference sequence). Written as DNA, the CDR3 is TGTGCCAGCAGTTGGGACAGCAGCTACGAGCAGTACTTC. Residues: CASSWDSSYEQYF.

The chain combines TRBV10-1 with TRBJ2-5; D may be TRBD1 or TRBD2 (5 bases each). TRBJ2-7 explains the end of the DNA better; the J call may be wrong. In germline, CDR1 is WNHNN, CDR2 SYGVQD (reference sequence). The CDR3 loop spans 14 amino acids. The CDR3 sequence: CASSPETGGYEQYF. In DNA, the CDR3 is TGCGCCAGCAGCCCGGAGACTGGGGGCTACGAGCAGTACTTC.

The V and J genes are TRBV2 and TRBJ1-5; 11 bases match TRBD1. J gave up 0 bases and V 4 bases, and 5 bases lay outside the gene matches. The germline CDR1 and CDR2 sequences are SNHLY and FYNNEI. The CDR3 extends over 17 amino acids. DNA of the CDR3: TGTGCCAGCAGTGCCGGGACAGGGGGTCTTAGCAATCAGCCCCAGCATTTT. Translated: CASSAGTGGLSNQPQHF.

V gene TRBV27 combines with J gene TRBJ1-5, with TRBD1 as a possible D gene (6 bases). CDR1 is MNHEY, CDR2 SMNVEV, per germline (reference sequence). The CDR3 runs 14 residues. Between the trimmed V and J ends, which lost 5 bases and 5 bases, there was a span of 13 bases. The CDR3 region is CASSPGQTHQPQHF. The CDR3 nucleotides are TGTGCCAGCAGTCCAGGACAGACCCATCAGCCCCAGCATTTT.

V usage is TRBV27 and J usage is TRBJ2-7, with 7 bases lining up with TRBD2. Germline V CDR1 and CDR2: MNHEY, SMNVEV (reference sequence). The CDR3 contains 17 residues. V dropped 2 bases and J dropped 0; count of bases not matched to a gene: 10. This chain's CDR3 is CASSLRGSGEGSYEQYF. In DNA, the CDR3 is TGTGCCAGCAGTTTACGGGGATCGGGGGAGGGCTCCTACGAGCAGTACTTC.

This clone showed up just once. The J gene is TRBJ2-3, the V gene TRBV2, with 10 bases matching TRBD2. CDR1 is SNHLY and CDR2 is FYNNEI in the germline V gene. The CDR3 runs 15 residues. V gave up 10 bases and J gave up 1 base; unmatched junction bases: 8. The CDR3 here is CATTLAGTGTDTQYF. CDR3 nucleotides: TGTGCCACCACACTAGCGGGGACCGGCACAGATACGCAGTATTTT.

V gene TRBV5-1 combines with J gene TRBJ2-1, with D perhaps TRBD1 (6 bases). With 0 bases removed from V and 1 base from J, the gap between germline ends came to 14 bases. This CDR3 has 17 residues. Germline values: CDR1 SGHRS, CDR2 YFSETQ. CDR3 residues: CASSLEGKGDSYNEQFF. Written as DNA, the CDR3 is TGCGCCAGCAGCTTGGAGGGCAAGGGGGATTCCTACAATGAGCAGTTCTTC.

The table lists this clone with a few counts. The rearrangement links TRBV10-2 to TRBJ2-2, with D possibly matching TRBD1 (6 bases). This CDR3 spans 14 amino acids. Trimming shortened V by 8 bases and J by 3 bases, and 13 bases separated the two germline ends. Germline assignment: CDR1 WSHSY and CDR2 SAAADI. The CDR3 here is CASGESGDTGELFF. In DNA, the CDR3 is TGCGCCAGCGGAGAATCAGGGGACACCGGGGAGCTGTTTTTT.

This chain connects TRBV10-1 to TRBJ2-5; unclear D gene. V lost 0 bases and J 2 bases, leaving 7 bases between the germline ends. CDR1 WNHNN and CDR2 SYGVQD come from the germline V gene (reference sequence). This CDR3 comprises 14 residues. CDR3 in amino acids: CASSESALQETQYF. The CDR3 DNA follows: TGCGCCAGCAGTGAGTCGGCCCTTCAAGAGACCCAGTACTTC.

This clone is a singleton in its sample. The V gene is TRBV5-1, the J gene TRBJ1-1; the D is unclear. Germline assignment: CDR1 SGHRS and CDR2 YFSETQ. V was pared by 0 bases and J by 10 bases, with 13 bases between. The CDR3 sequence is 13 residues long. The chain's CDR3 is CASSLVDHRGAFF. In nucleotides, the CDR3 is TGCGCCAGCAGCTTGGTTGACCATCGGGGAGCTTTCTTT.

V is TRBV6-4 and J is TRBJ1-1; tentative D call: TRBD1 (6 bases). Trimming took 6 bases from V and 5 from J, leaving 13 bases between them. The CDR3 runs to 13 residues. The germline gives CDR1 MRHNA, CDR2 SNTAGT. CDR3 loop: CASRYRVGTEAFF. CDR3 DNA sequence: TGTGCCAGCAGATACAGGGTCGGGACTGAAGCTTTCTTT.

This clone has a single count. The V gene is TRBV9, the J gene TRBJ2-1; TRBD2 aligns across 7 bases. Germline CDR1 SGDLS, CDR2 YYNGEE. The J segment lost 2 bases and the V segment lost 0 bases, leaving 2 bases of the junction unmatched. The CDR3 has 15 residues. The CDR3 here is CASSVGEGPYNEQFF. For the CDR3, the DNA is TGTGCCAGCAGCGTAGGGGAGGGGCCCTACAATGAGCAGTTCTTC. The full variable domain, in which reference TRBV9 and TRBJ2-1 provide the parts outside the CDR3, is DSGVTQTPKHLITATGQRVTLRCSPRSGDLSVYWYQQSLDQGLQFLIQYYNGEERAKGNILERFSAQQFPDLHSELNLSSLELGDSALYFCASSVGEGPYNEQFFGPGTRLTVL.

The genes are TRBV2 and TRBJ2-1; the match to TRBD2 covers 10 bases. Germline assignment: CDR1 SNHLY and CDR2 FYNNEI. Trimming removed 8 bases from V and 9 bases from J; junction bases left unmatched: 13. This CDR3 has 15 amino acids. The CDR3 is CASRGSGGGSGEQFF. CDR3 nucleotide sequence: TGTGCCAGCCGGGGAAGCGGGGGGGGTTCGGGTGAGCAGTTCTTC.

The chain has TRBV7-7 and TRBJ2-7; 8 nucleotides line up with TRBD1. Germline CDR1 reads SSHAT; CDR2 reads FNYEAQ (reference sequence). The CDR3 contains 19 residues. With 5 bases clipped from V and 4 bases from J, the junction kept 22 bases outside the gene matches. CDR3 protein: CASSTRGDRRGFFGYEQYF. CDR3 in DNA: TGTGCCAGCAGCACCCGAGGGGACAGGAGAGGATTTTTTGGGTACGAGCAGTACTTC. Together with reference TRBV7-7 and TRBJ2-7, the CDR3 gives the full variable domain: GAGVSQSPRYKVTKRGQDVTLRCDPISSHATLYWYQQALGQGPEFLTYFNYEAQPDKSGLPSDRFSAERPEGSISTLTIQRTEQRDSAMYRCASSTRGDRRGFFGYEQYFGPGTRLTVT.

J is TRBJ2-5 and V is TRBV6-1; 9 bases map to TRBD1. The J call may be incorrect, as the DNA end agrees better with TRBJ2-7. The germline gives CDR1 MNHNS, CDR2 SASEGT. The CDR3 covers 16 residues. CDR3 residues: CASSGTNRGLNYEQYF. The CDR3 coding sequence is TGTGCCAGCAGTGGGACAAACAGGGGGCTAAACTACGAGCAGTACTTC.

The chain links TRBV2 to TRBJ2-3; 12 bases match TRBD2. In germline, CDR1 is SNHLY, CDR2 FYNNEI. V lost 9 bases and J lost 1; bases outside the gene matches: 17. The CDR3 consists of 19 residues. CDR3 DNA: TGTGCCAGTTTCGGGACTAGCGGGCACTTTGCCGGAGGCACAGATACGCAGTATTTT. Amino acids: CASFGTSGHFAGGTDTQYF.

This clone occurred a few times. The chain carries TRBV4-1 and TRBJ1-1; TRBD1 might be the D (6 bases). Trimming shortened V by 1 base and J by 6 bases, and 18 bases separated the two germline ends. The CDR3 loop spans 16 amino acids. Germline CDR1 and CDR2: MGHRA and YSYEKL. The chain's CDR3 is CASSQGRTVERAEAFF. The DNA for the CDR3 is TGCGCCAGCAGCCAAGGCAGGACAGTGGAGAGAGCTGAAGCTTTCTTT.

V and J are TRBV4-2 and TRBJ2-4; TRBD2 might be the D (7 bases). This CDR3 contains 19 residues. The V end was cut by 0 bases, the J end by 1 base, with 19 bases between. CDR1 is LGHNA, CDR2 YNFKEQ, per germline. CDR3 residues: CASSQDRAGASGAKNIQYF. The CDR3 DNA follows: TGTGCCAGCAGCCAAGATCGTGCGGGGGCTAGCGGCGCCAAAAACATTCAGTACTTC.

This clone was observed a handful of times. The CDR3 is CASSPGAGDSTEAFF. The CDR3 coding sequence is TGCGCCAGCAGCCCCGGGGCAGGGGATAGCACTGAAGCTTTCTTT. V usage is TRBV5-1 and J usage is TRBJ1-1; tentatively, D is TRBD1 (6 bases). V lost 4 bases to trimming and J lost 4 bases, with 17 bases between them. This CDR3 is 15 amino acids long. Germline V lookup: CDR1 SGHRS, CDR2 YFSETQ.